A selection of T cell receptor beta chains follows, all from one sample in a study of CD8+ T cells in alopecia areata. Clones were sequenced by immunoSEQ multiplex PCR, and TCRdb holds only the in-frame ones, with some missing. Of some 5,000 clones in the sample, around 60% are singletons; the top ten hold approximately 14%. The sequenced material came from skin. The receptors originated from a human donor with alopecia areata. The CDR3 runs from the conserved cysteine through the conserved F or W. The order of the fields is clone size, J gene, V gene, D gene, CDR3 DNA, CDR3 protein. D genes are given only for firm matches. Rows may omit the clone size; those that give it use once, few, many or a size class.

few	TRBJ1-4	TRBV2	NA	TGTGCCAGCCTCCGGATCTTCGGGGAAAAACTGTTTTTT	CASLRIFGEKLFF
NA	TRBJ2-5	TRBV7-9	TRBD2	TGTGCCAGCAGCCGGACTAGCGAAGAGACCCAGTACTTC	CASSRTSEETQYF
few	TRBJ2-7	TRBV2	NA	TGTGCCAGCAGTGAACAGGGGTTGAGCGGGACCAGATACGAGCAGTACTTC	CASSEQGLSGTRYEQYF
NA	TRBJ2-7	TRBV7-9	TRBD1	TGTGCCAGCAGCTTGGCAGGGGGCTCCTACGAGCAGTACTTC	CASSLAGGSYEQYF
NA	TRBJ2-1	TRBV4-3	NA	TGCGCCAGCAGCCCTCTGATCGCGGACGGCAATGAGCAGTTCTTC	CASSPLIADGNEQFF
NA	TRBJ2-1	TRBV7-8	TRBD1	TGTGCCAGCAGCACGCGGACAGGGGCTGTGGATGAGCAGTTCTTC	CASSTRTGAVDEQFF
NA	TRBJ2-2	TRBV5-1	NA	TGCGCCAGCAGCCAGCGCTCGGGGAACACCGGGGAGCTGTTTTTT	CASSQRSGNTGELFF
few	TRBJ2-2	TRBV28	TRBD2	TGTGCCAGTCGAAGCGGGAGATACACCGGGGAGCTGTTTTTT	CASRSGRYTGELFF
NA	TRBJ1-2	TRBV23-1	NA	TGCGCCAGCAGCCCTAAGGGGGGGATGAGTGGCTACACCTTC	CASSPKGGMSGYTF
NA	TRBJ1-3	TRBV4-2	TRBD1	TGTGCCAGCAGCCCGTCGACAGGGAACTCTGGAAACACCATATATTTT	CASSPSTGNSGNTIYF
few	TRBJ1-1	TRBV9	NA	TGTGCCAGCAGCGCCGGATTGTTGGAGAACACTGAAGCTTTCTTT	CASSAGLLENTEAFF
NA	TRBJ2-7	TRBV6-6	NA	TGTGCCAGCAGTTACTGGCCCGAGCAGTACTTC	CASSYWPEQYF
NA	TRBJ2-3	TRBV10-3	NA	TGTGCCATCAGTGAGTTATCGGGGTCCGATACGCAGTATTTT	CAISELSGSDTQYF
NA	TRBJ2-7	TRBV18	NA	TGTGCCAGCTCACCACCGGGGACGATCTACGAGCAGTACTTC	CASSPPGTIYEQYF
few	TRBJ1-6	TRBV2	NA	TGTGCCAGCAGTGGGTACAGGGAAGGTTCACCCCTCCACTTT	CASSGYREGSPLHF
few	TRBJ2-5	TRBV5-3	NA	TGTGCCAGCAGCTTGGGTGACCGAGAGACCCAGTACTTC	CASSLGDRETQYF